The TCR beta chain under discussion was sequenced for a study of blood T cell repertoires in COVID-19. Study information: Whether acute or convalescent, the COVID-19 samples came from the United States, Italy and Spain.

Germline CDR1 and CDR2: LNHDA and SQIVND (reference sequence). V shed 4 bases, J shed 3 bases, and the junction held 2 bases outside the gene matches. The CDR3 has 13 amino acids. TCRdb's table, derived via immunoSEQ multiplex PCR, lists solely in-frame clones and lacks some. Of 150,000 to 200,000 clones in the sample, 88% were seen once. This clone was seen a few times. At the DNA level, this CDR3 is encoded by other sequences in the same sample as well. Sequenced sample: PBMCs or T cells enriched from blood (not recorded which). This clonotype originated in a woman aged 18-29 years who had recovered from COVID-19. The V gene is TRBV19, the J gene TRBJ1-1, with 7 bases lining up with TRBD1. The CDR3 region has the DNA TGTGCCAGTAGTACCACAGGGGACACTGAAGCTTTCTTT. Translated, it gives CASSTTGDTEAFF.